The rows below give T cell receptor beta chains drawn from one sample of a study of blood T cell repertoires in COVID-19. TCRdb's copy holds only in-frame clones and misses some; the assay was immunoSEQ multiplex PCR. The sample has about 88,000 clones; 88% are singletons. The source material was peripheral blood. The receptors shown here come from a woman of 80 years or more with acute or convalescent COVID-19. The CDR3 runs from the conserved cysteine through the conserved F or W. Fields, in order: J gene, clone size, V gene, D gene, CDR3 protein, CDR3 DNA. A D gene is named only where the DNA matches it firmly. Clone size is not always given. Where it is, it says once, few, many or a class for expanded clones.

TRBJ2-7	.	TRBV27	TRBD1	CASSLTGQGYTYEQYF	TGTGCCAGCAGTTTAACGGGACAGGGTTATACGTACGAGCAGTACTTC
TRBJ1-6	once	TRBV6-5	TRBD1	CASSRDWDRGKTLHF	TGTGCCAGCAGCCGCGATTGGGACAGGGGGAAGACCCTCCACTTT
TRBJ1-1	.	TRBV5-6	.	CASSSRQYHWNTEAFF	TGTGCCAGCAGCTCGAGACAGTATCACTGGAACACTGAAGCTTTCTTT
TRBJ1-6	.	TRBV21-1	.	CASSKAGGNSPLHF	TGTGCCAGCAGCAAAGCAGGGGGTAATTCACCCCTCCACTTT
TRBJ2-1	.	TRBV7-9	TRBD2	CASSPRGRESEQFF	TGTGCCAGCAGCCCTCGGGGGAGGGAATCTGAGCAGTTCTTC
TRBJ1-3	.	TRBV27	.	CASSPYAALEGNTIYF	TGTGCCAGCAGTCCATACGCAGCGCTGGAGGGAAACACCATATATTTT
TRBJ1-5	.	TRBV19	TRBD1	CASSLLGRGRRNQPQHF	TGTGCCAGTAGTCTCCTCGGCAGGGGGCGTCGCAATCAGCCCCAGCATTTT
TRBJ1-4	.	TRBV19	.	CASSIRRSTSTNEKLFF	TGTGCCAGTAGTATACGGAGGAGCACATCAACTAATGAAAAACTGTTTTTT
TRBJ2-3	.	TRBV10-3	.	CAITWTTSTDTQYF	TGTGCCATCACTTGGACTACTAGCACAGATACGCAGTATTTT
TRBJ1-6	.	TRBV27	.	CASKSAGSYNSPLHF	TGTGCCAGCAAGTCGGCGGGCTCCTATAATTCACCCCTCCACTTT
TRBJ2-5	.	TRBV18	TRBD2	CASSPAGGLQETQYF	TGTGCCAGCTCACCGGCGGGAGGACTCCAAGAGACCCAGTACTTC
TRBJ2-1	.	TRBV12-3/TRBV12-4	.	CASTYGSGNEQFF	TGTGCCAGCACCTATGGATCCGGGAATGAGCAGTTCTTC
TRBJ2-5	.	TRBV15	TRBD2	CATSTTSGGARETQYF	TGTGCCACCAGCACAACTAGCGGGGGGGCCAGAGAGACCCAGTACTTC
TRBJ2-2	.	TRBV25-1	TRBD1	CASSDIGGANTGELFF	TGTGCCAGCAGTGACATAGGGGGCGCGAACACCGGGGAGCTGTTTTTT
TRBJ2-5	.	TRBV5-6	TRBD1	CASSSPGQGGETQYF	TGTGCCAGCAGCTCCCCGGGACAGGGAGGGGAGACCCAGTACTTC
TRBJ2-2	.	TRBV5-1	TRBD2	CASSLPGLANTRELFF	TGCGCCAGCAGCTTACCGGGACTAGCGAACACCAGGGAGCTGTTTTTT
TRBJ1-5	once	TRBV24-1	TRBD1	CATSDDREEPQHF	TGTGCCACCAGTGACGACAGGGAGGAGCCCCAGCATTTT
TRBJ1-2	.	TRBV19	.	CASSSLLAYYGYTF	TGTGCCAGTAGTTCCCTGTTGGCTTACTATGGCTACACCTTC
TRBJ1-3	.	TRBV6-5	.	CASSYSAGVGNTIYF	TGTGCCAGCAGTTACTCGGCGGGGGTAGGAAACACCATATATTTT
TRBJ1-6	.	TRBV5-4	TRBD1	CASSLDRGHSPLHF	TGTGCCAGCAGCTTGGACAGGGGTCATTCACCCCTCCACTTT
TRBJ1-1	.	TRBV3-1/TRBV3-2	.	CASSQNTFTEAFF	TGTGCCAGCAGCCAAAACACCTTCACTGAAGCTTTCTTT
TRBJ2-1	.	TRBV27	.	CASPWGVDNEQFF	TGTGCCAGCCCCTGGGGAGTTGACAATGAGCAGTTCTTC
TRBJ2-7	.	TRBV6-4	.	CASRPPSTRSYEQYF	TGTGCCAGCAGACCTCCATCGACTAGAAGCTACGAGCAGTACTTC
TRBJ2-3	.	TRBV7-2	TRBD2	CASSLNRLAGVGGTDTQYF	TGTGCCAGCAGCTTAAATAGGTTAGCGGGAGTTGGGGGCACAGATACGCAGTATTTT
TRBJ1-3	.	TRBV6-4	.	CASSDSTLPRTFSGNTIYF	TGTGCCAGCAGTGACTCAACTTTACCGCGCACCTTCTCTGGAAACACCATATATTTT
TRBJ2-2	.	TRBV9	TRBD1	CASSVSGTGNTGELFF	TGTGCCAGCAGCGTCTCCGGGACAGGGAACACCGGGGAGCTGTTTTTT
TRBJ1-5	.	TRBV7-8	.	CASSSLSVVHRDDNQPQHF	TGTGCCAGCAGCTCACTAAGTGTGGTGCACAGGGACGACAATCAGCCCCAGCATTTT
TRBJ2-1	.	TRBV7-9	TRBD1	CASSPWDSSTNEQFF	TGTGCCAGCAGCCCCTGGGACAGTTCAACGAATGAGCAGTTCTTC
TRBJ2-3	.	TRBV7-3	TRBD2	CASSLRATALAGRQDTQYF	TGTGCCAGCAGCTTAAGGGCCACTGCCCTAGCGGGGAGACAAGATACGCAGTATTTT
TRBJ1-2	.	TRBV29-1	.	CSVEPTRQNYGYTF	TGCAGCGTTGAACCAACGCGACAGAACTATGGCTACACCTTC
TRBJ2-5	.	TRBV2	TRBD2	CASSDTRAGGTQYF	TGTGCCAGCAGTGATACACGGGCGGGAGGGACCCAGTACTTC